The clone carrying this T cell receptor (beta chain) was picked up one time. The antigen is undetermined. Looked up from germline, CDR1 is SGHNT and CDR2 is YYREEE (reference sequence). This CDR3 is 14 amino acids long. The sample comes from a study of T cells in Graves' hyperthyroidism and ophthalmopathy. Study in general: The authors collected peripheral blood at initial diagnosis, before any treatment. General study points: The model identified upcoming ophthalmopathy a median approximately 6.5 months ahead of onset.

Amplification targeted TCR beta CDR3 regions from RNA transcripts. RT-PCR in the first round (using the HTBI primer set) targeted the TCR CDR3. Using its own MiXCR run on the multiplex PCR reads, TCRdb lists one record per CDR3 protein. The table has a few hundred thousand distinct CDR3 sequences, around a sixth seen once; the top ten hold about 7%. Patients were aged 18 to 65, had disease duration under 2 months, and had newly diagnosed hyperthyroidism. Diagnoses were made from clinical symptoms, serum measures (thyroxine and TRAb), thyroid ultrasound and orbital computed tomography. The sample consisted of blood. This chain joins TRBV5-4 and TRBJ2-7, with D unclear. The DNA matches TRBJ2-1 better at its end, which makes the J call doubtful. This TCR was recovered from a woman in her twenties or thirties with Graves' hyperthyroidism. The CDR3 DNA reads TGTGCCAGCGGCGCGAGGACGGCGCCCTACGAGCAGTTCTTC. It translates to CASGARTAPYEQFF.